Listed below are T cell receptor beta chains from one sample, sequenced in a study of blood T cells in healthy people across ages. TCRdb re-analysed the 5' RACE reads in MiXCR, keeping a single row per CDR3 protein. The data show just under 900,000 distinct CDR3 sequences, under 30% seen once. What was sequenced was blood. The receptors were sampled from a woman of 80 years or more in good health. The CDR3 runs from the conserved cysteine through the conserved F or W. The D gene is left open where the match is weak. Some rows have no size entry. The others give once, few or many, or a class for an expanded clone.

j_gene: TRBJ2-7; d_gene: TRBD1; abundance: many; v_gene: TRBV19; CDR3aa: CASSPGTGGNEQYF; CDR3nt: TGTGCCAGTAGTCCAGGGACAGGAGGGAACGAGCAGTACTTC
j_gene: TRBJ2-1; d_gene: .; abundance: many; v_gene: TRBV24-1; CDR3aa: CATSDFGQGGYNEQFF; CDR3nt: TGTGCCACCAGTGATTTTGGGCAGGGTGGGTACAATGAGCAGTTCTTC
j_gene: TRBJ2-2; d_gene: .; abundance: .; v_gene: TRBV20-1; CDR3aa: CSARGPGLTPTRGELFF; CDR3nt: TGCAGTGCTAGGGGGCCCGGACTTACCCCTACACGGGGGGAGCTGTTTTTT
j_gene: TRBJ2-7; d_gene: .; abundance: many; v_gene: TRBV5-1; CDR3aa: CASSAEKYEQYF; CDR3nt: TGCGCCAGCAGCGCCGAAAAATACGAGCAGTACTTC
j_gene: TRBJ2-1; d_gene: .; abundance: few; v_gene: TRBV10-2; CDR3aa: CASSQAANEQFF; CDR3nt: TGCGCCAGCAGTCAAGCCGCCAATGAGCAGTTCTTC
j_gene: TRBJ1-1; d_gene: .; abundance: many; v_gene: TRBV11-2; CDR3aa: CASSAQGGTEAFF; CDR3nt: TGTGCCAGCAGCGCCCAGGGCGGCACTGAAGCTTTCTTT
j_gene: TRBJ1-6; d_gene: .; abundance: many; v_gene: TRBV10-3; CDR3aa: CAISEGISYNSPLHF; CDR3nt: TGTGCCATCAGTGAGGGGATCTCCTATAATTCACCCCTCCACTTT
j_gene: TRBJ1-2; d_gene: .; abundance: few; v_gene: TRBV14; CDR3aa: CASSQDGSSNYGYTF; CDR3nt: TGTGCCAGCAGCCAAGATGGGAGCTCTAACTATGGCTACACCTTC
j_gene: TRBJ2-1; d_gene: .; abundance: once; v_gene: TRBV7-2; CDR3aa: CASSGGIRGEQFF; CDR3nt: TGTGCCAGCAGCGGTGGGATTCGGGGGGAGCAGTTCTTC
j_gene: TRBJ1-4; d_gene: .; abundance: .; v_gene: TRBV20-1; CDR3aa: CSARTARTNEKLFF; CDR3nt: TGCAGTGCTAGGACAGCCCGAACTAATGAAAAACTGTTTTTT
j_gene: TRBJ2-3; d_gene: TRBD1; abundance: many; v_gene: TRBV28; CDR3aa: CASNPRGFSGGFSSTDTQYF; CDR3nt: TGTGCCAGCAATCCCAGGGGGTTCAGCGGCGGTTTTTCTAGCACAGATACGCAGTATTTT
j_gene: TRBJ2-5; d_gene: .; abundance: many; v_gene: TRBV20-1; CDR3aa: CSARALETQYF; CDR3nt: TGCAGTGCAAGAGCGCTAGAGACCCAGTACTTC
j_gene: TRBJ1-2; d_gene: TRBD1; abundance: .; v_gene: TRBV20-1; CDR3aa: CSATGQEREGYTF; CDR3nt: TGCAGTGCTACTGGACAGGAGCGTGAGGGCTACACCTTC
j_gene: TRBJ1-4; d_gene: .; abundance: .; v_gene: TRBV4-1; CDR3aa: CASSQAVKGSTNEKLFF; CDR3nt: TGCGCCAGCAGCCAAGCGGTGAAGGGGAGCACTAATGAAAAACTGTTTTTT
j_gene: TRBJ2-1; d_gene: .; abundance: .; v_gene: TRBV7-2; CDR3aa: CAGSLGHRGANQQFF; CDR3nt: TGTGCCGGCAGCTTAGGTCACCGAGGGGCCAATCAGCAGTTCTTC
j_gene: TRBJ1-2; d_gene: .; abundance: .; v_gene: TRBV2; CDR3aa: CAGRYRSSNGYTF; CDR3nt: TGTGCCGGCAGATACAGGAGTAGTAATGGCTACACCTTC
j_gene: TRBJ2-5; d_gene: .; abundance: .; v_gene: TRBV7-2; CDR3aa: CASSEGGGRETQYF; CDR3nt: TGTGCCAGCAGCGAAGGGGGGGGCCGAGAGACCCAGTACTTC
j_gene: TRBJ2-1; d_gene: .; abundance: .; v_gene: TRBV11-2; CDR3aa: CANSLSGNEQFF; CDR3nt: TGTGCCAACAGCTTAAGCGGGAATGAGCAGTTCTTC
j_gene: TRBJ2-7; d_gene: .; abundance: .; v_gene: TRBV11-2; CDR3aa: CASSSPTTAYEQYF; CDR3nt: TGTGCCAGCAGCTCCCCAACAACAGCCTACGAGCAGTACTTC
j_gene: TRBJ2-3; d_gene: .; abundance: many; v_gene: TRBV6-1; CDR3aa: CASSGEGAWTDTQYF; CDR3nt: TGTGCCAGCAGTGGGGAAGGGGCGTGGACAGATACGCAGTATTTT
j_gene: TRBJ1-1; d_gene: .; abundance: .; v_gene: TRBV6-1; CDR3aa: CASSELRETTEAFF; CDR3nt: TGTGCCAGCAGTGAACTCCGGGAAACCACTGAAGCTTTCTTT
j_gene: TRBJ1-6; d_gene: .; abundance: .; v_gene: TRBV4-2; CDR3aa: CASSQDFGAYNSPLHF; CDR3nt: TGTGCCAGCAGCCAAGATTTTGGGGCCTATAATTCACCCCTCCACTTT
j_gene: TRBJ2-3; d_gene: TRBD1; abundance: many; v_gene: TRBV10-3; CDR3aa: CAIRPDRGMGTDTQYF; CDR3nt: TGTGCCATCAGGCCGGACAGGGGAATGGGTACAGATACGCAGTATTTT
j_gene: TRBJ2-5; d_gene: TRBD2; abundance: .; v_gene: TRBV7-2; CDR3aa: CASSLKGPSGGVGSNEQYF; CDR3nt: TGTGCCAGCAGCTTAAAGGGTCCTAGCGGGGGGGTGGGGTCTAATGAGCAGTACTTC
j_gene: TRBJ1-2; d_gene: .; abundance: many; v_gene: TRBV7-2; CDR3aa: CASSLVSGGYTF; CDR3nt: TGTGCCAGCAGCTTAGTGTCGGGTGGCTACACCTTC
j_gene: TRBJ1-6; d_gene: .; abundance: few; v_gene: TRBV9; CDR3aa: CASSVGTVLSSPLHF; CDR3nt: TGTGCCAGCAGCGTAGGGACAGTTTTAAGTTCACCCCTCCACTTT
j_gene: TRBJ2-5; d_gene: TRBD2; abundance: .; v_gene: TRBV5-1; CDR3aa: CASSYLAGQETQYF; CDR3nt: TGCGCCAGCAGCTATCTAGCGGGGCAAGAGACCCAGTACTTC
j_gene: TRBJ2-1; d_gene: TRBD2; abundance: few; v_gene: TRBV11-2; CDR3aa: CASSLRSGGGSYNEQFF; CDR3nt: TGTGCCAGCAGCTTACGAAGCGGGGGGGGGTCCTACAATGAGCAGTTCTTC
j_gene: TRBJ2-1; d_gene: .; abundance: few; v_gene: TRBV2; CDR3aa: CASSFGSGQSNEQFF; CDR3nt: TGTGCCAGCAGTTTCGGTTCGGGCCAATCCAATGAGCAGTTCTTC
j_gene: TRBJ2-6; d_gene: TRBD1; abundance: .; v_gene: TRBV18; CDR3aa: CASSPGTGGTGADVLTF; CDR3nt: TGTGCCAGCTCACCAGGGACAGGGGGCACTGGGGCCGACGTCCTGACTTTC
j_gene: TRBJ1-1; d_gene: .; abundance: few; v_gene: TRBV7-2; CDR3aa: CASSLVTGGSTEAFF; CDR3nt: TGTGCCAGCAGCTTAGTGACGGGGGGAAGCACTGAAGCTTTCTTT
j_gene: TRBJ2-1; d_gene: TRBD1; abundance: many; v_gene: TRBV29-1; CDR3aa: CSAPYDFTPGTGYNEQFF; CDR3nt: TGCAGCGCTCCGTATGACTTCACCCCCGGGACAGGCTACAATGAGCAGTTCTTC
j_gene: TRBJ1-1; d_gene: .; abundance: .; v_gene: TRBV15; CDR3aa: CATSRDRVRAFF; CDR3nt: TGTGCCACCAGCAGAGACAGGGTCCGAGCTTTCTTT
j_gene: TRBJ2-1; d_gene: .; abundance: .; v_gene: TRBV18; CDR3aa: CASSPRKGEGNEQFF; CDR3nt: TGTGCCAGCTCACCGAGAAAAGGTGAAGGCAATGAGCAGTTCTTC
j_gene: TRBJ2-3; d_gene: .; abundance: few; v_gene: TRBV4-1; CDR3aa: CASSPRAGDTQYF; CDR3nt: TGCGCCAGCAGCCCCCGAGCGGGAGATACGCAGTATTTT
j_gene: TRBJ1-5; d_gene: TRBD1; abundance: few; v_gene: TRBV4-2; CDR3aa: CASSQDYWTGGRSSNQPQHF; CDR3nt: TGTGCCAGCAGCCAAGATTATTGGACAGGAGGTCGGTCGAGCAATCAGCCCCAGCATTTT
j_gene: TRBJ1-1; d_gene: .; abundance: few; v_gene: TRBV5-5; CDR3aa: CASSQGGVGAEAFF; CDR3nt: TGTGCCAGCAGTCAAGGGGGGGTCGGGGCTGAAGCTTTCTTT
j_gene: TRBJ2-2; d_gene: TRBD2; abundance: .; v_gene: TRBV4-2; CDR3aa: CASSQETSGGGTGELFF; CDR3nt: TGTGCCAGCAGCCAAGAGACTAGCGGGGGGGGCACCGGGGAGCTGTTTTTT
j_gene: TRBJ1-2; d_gene: .; abundance: many; v_gene: TRBV20-1; CDR3aa: CSAWTADTNYGYTF; CDR3nt: TGCAGTGCATGGACAGCCGACACAAACTATGGCTACACCTTC
j_gene: TRBJ2-2; d_gene: .; abundance: many; v_gene: TRBV12-3/TRBV12-4; CDR3aa: CASSLRVGQSTGELFF; CDR3nt: TGTGCCAGCAGTTTGAGGGTCGGTCAGAGCACCGGGGAGCTGTTTTTT
j_gene: TRBJ1-2; d_gene: .; abundance: .; v_gene: TRBV6-5; CDR3aa: CASSYFSGDVGGYTF; CDR3nt: TGTGCCAGCAGTTACTTCTCAGGGGATGTAGGGGGCTACACCTTC
j_gene: TRBJ1-1; d_gene: .; abundance: .; v_gene: TRBV27; CDR3aa: CASSLYNRTYEAFF; CDR3nt: TGTGCCAGCAGTTTATACAACAGAACATATGAAGCTTTCTTT
j_gene: TRBJ2-6; d_gene: .; abundance: many; v_gene: TRBV6-2/TRBV6-3; CDR3aa: CASTLGHSSGANVLTF; CDR3nt: TGTGCCAGCACCCTTGGACACTCTTCTGGGGCCAACGTCCTGACTTTC
j_gene: TRBJ1-6; d_gene: .; abundance: few; v_gene: TRBV7-6; CDR3aa: CASSWEAYNSPLHF; CDR3nt: TGTGCCAGCAGCTGGGAAGCCTATAATTCACCCCTCCACTTT
j_gene: TRBJ2-7; d_gene: TRBD1; abundance: .; v_gene: TRBV4-1; CDR3aa: CASSQGTACEQYF; CDR3nt: TGCGCCAGCAGCCAGGGGACAGCCTGCGAGCAGTACTTC
j_gene: TRBJ2-7; d_gene: .; abundance: .; v_gene: TRBV6-2/TRBV6-3; CDR3aa: CSSSYSIGTAYEQYF; CDR3nt: TGTTCCAGCAGTTACTCAATTGGGACCGCCTACGAGCAGTACTTC
j_gene: TRBJ2-5; d_gene: .; abundance: .; v_gene: TRBV4-2; CDR3aa: CASSLVSLAQGETQYF; CDR3nt: TGTGCCAGCAGCTTGGTTTCACTAGCACAGGGGGAGACCCAGTACTTC
j_gene: TRBJ2-7; d_gene: TRBD2; abundance: many; v_gene: TRBV6-2/TRBV6-3; CDR3aa: CASSSGTSGAQQYF; CDR3nt: TGTGCCAGCAGTTCCGGGACTAGCGGGGCTCAACAGTACTTC
j_gene: TRBJ1-5; d_gene: .; abundance: few; v_gene: TRBV7-2; CDR3aa: CASSLVGTVRGSQPQHF; CDR3nt: TGTGCCAGCAGCTTAGTTGGCACGGTACGAGGTAGTCAGCCCCAGCATTTT
j_gene: TRBJ1-2; d_gene: TRBD1; abundance: many; v_gene: TRBV4-1; CDR3aa: CASSRRDRGSGYTF; CDR3nt: TGCGCCAGCAGCCGACGGGACAGGGGGTCTGGCTACACCTTC
j_gene: TRBJ2-1; d_gene: .; abundance: .; v_gene: TRBV5-5; CDR3aa: CASSFGLAAYNEQFF; CDR3nt: TGTGCCAGCAGCTTCGGGTTGGCAGCCTACAATGAGCAGTTCTTC
j_gene: TRBJ1-6; d_gene: TRBD1; abundance: .; v_gene: TRBV7-2; CDR3aa: CASSSGQVRTPLHF; CDR3nt: TGTGCCAGCAGCTCGGGACAGGTCCGAACACCCCTCCACTTT
j_gene: TRBJ2-3; d_gene: TRBD1; abundance: many; v_gene: TRBV12-3/TRBV12-4; CDR3aa: CASRTTGARTDTQYF; CDR3nt: TGTGCCAGCAGAACGACAGGGGCACGCACAGATACGCAGTATTTT
j_gene: TRBJ1-6; d_gene: TRBD1; abundance: few; v_gene: TRBV20-1; CDR3aa: CSARRRTGVSSYNSPLHF; CDR3nt: TGCAGTGCTAGACGGCGGACAGGCGTTAGCTCCTATAATTCACCCCTCCACTTT
j_gene: TRBJ2-3; d_gene: .; abundance: many; v_gene: TRBV4-3; CDR3aa: CASSHSRQVRTDTQYF; CDR3nt: TGCGCCAGCAGCCATTCAAGACAGGTTCGCACAGATACGCAGTATTTT
j_gene: TRBJ2-5; d_gene: TRBD1; abundance: .; v_gene: TRBV18; CDR3aa: CASSPPGGADIRYF; CDR3nt: TGTGCCAGCTCACCACCAGGGGGCGCGGACATTCGGTACTTC
j_gene: TRBJ2-7; d_gene: .; abundance: .; v_gene: TRBV10-3; CDR3aa: CAISEYREGYEQYF; CDR3nt: TGTGCCATCAGTGAGTACAGGGAAGGCTACGAGCAGTACTTC
j_gene: TRBJ2-5; d_gene: TRBD2; abundance: .; v_gene: TRBV30; CDR3aa: CAWWGGVNEQYF; CDR3nt: TGTGCCTGGTGGGGGGGAGTCAATGAGCAGTACTTC
j_gene: TRBJ2-5; d_gene: .; abundance: .; v_gene: TRBV11-2; CDR3aa: CASSPGGEGFFSNEQYF; CDR3nt: TGTGCCAGCAGCCCGGGTGGAGAGGGCTTTTTCAGCAATGAGCAGTACTTC